The entry that follows covers one T cell receptor beta chain sequence. Its antigen remains unidentified. This entry comes from a study of vaccination effects on CD4 cells after COVID-19. CD4+ T cells were isolated after about eleven days of culture. The table came from immunoSEQ multiplex PCR; TCRdb's copy has only in-frame clones and leaves some out. The table shows 45,000 or so clones, with about 78% occurring only once. Germline CDR1 is MGHRA and CDR2 is YSYEKL. V was cut by 2 bases and J by 0 bases, with 8 bases left in between. The CDR3 is made up of 16 amino acids. This TCR was recovered from a human donor who had a prior SARS-CoV-2 infection. V and J are TRBV4-1 and TRBJ2-6; D remains unclear. This specimen consisted of CD4+ T cells from PBMCs cultured without peptide, obtained before COVID-19 vaccination. CDR3 coding DNA: TGCGCCAGCAGCCAACGTCCGGGCTCTGGGGCCAACGTCCTGACTTTC. It encodes CASSQRPGSGANVLTF.